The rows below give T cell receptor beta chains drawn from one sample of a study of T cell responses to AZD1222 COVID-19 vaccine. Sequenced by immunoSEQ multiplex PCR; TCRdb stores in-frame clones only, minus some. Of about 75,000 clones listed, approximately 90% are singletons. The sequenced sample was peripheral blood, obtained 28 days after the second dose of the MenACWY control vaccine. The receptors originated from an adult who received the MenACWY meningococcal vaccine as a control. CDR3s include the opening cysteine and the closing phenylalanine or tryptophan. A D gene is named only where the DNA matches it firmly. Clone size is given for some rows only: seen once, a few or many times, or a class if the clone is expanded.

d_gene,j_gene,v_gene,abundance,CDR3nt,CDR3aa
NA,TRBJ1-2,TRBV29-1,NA,TGCAGCGTTGCGACGCCGGAGAACTATGGCTACACCTTC,CSVATPENYGYTF
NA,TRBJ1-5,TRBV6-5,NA,TGTGCCAGCAAAGATACAGCAAATAGCAATCAGCCCCAGCATTTT,CASKDTANSNQPQHF
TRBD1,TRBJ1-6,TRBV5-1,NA,TGCGCCAGCAGCTACCGGGAGGGGACAGGGAGCTCCTATAATTCACCCCTCCACTTT,CASSYREGTGSSYNSPLHF
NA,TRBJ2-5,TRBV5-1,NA,TGCGCCAGCAGCTTGGCCGCAGGGCGTGAGACCCAGTACTTC,CASSLAAGRETQYF
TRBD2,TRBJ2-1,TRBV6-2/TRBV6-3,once,TGTGCCAGCAGTTATGAAGCGGGGGAGGTCTACAATGAGCAGTTCTTC,CASSYEAGEVYNEQFF
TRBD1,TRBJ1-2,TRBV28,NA,TGTGCCAGCAGCTCGACAGGGGGCTATGGCTACACCTTC,CASSSTGGYGYTF
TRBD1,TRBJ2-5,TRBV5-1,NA,TGCGCCAGCAGCTTGGGGACAGGGAATCAAGAGACCCAGTACTTC,CASSLGTGNQETQYF
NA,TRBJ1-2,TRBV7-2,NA,TGTGCCAGCAGCTTAGCCCTGGCTCCATTTAACTATGGCTACACCTTC,CASSLALAPFNYGYTF
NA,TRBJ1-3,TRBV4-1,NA,TGCGCCAGCAGCCAAGATCCCGGGGGGGCTCGAAACACCATATATTTT,CASSQDPGGARNTIYF
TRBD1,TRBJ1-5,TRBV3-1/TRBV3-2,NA,TGTGCCAGCTCTAAAGGGAAAGGGGGCATTGGCAATCAGCCCCAGCATTTT,CASSKGKGGIGNQPQHF
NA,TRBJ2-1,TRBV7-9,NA,TGTGCCAGCAGCCTCACTAGGGATGAGCAGTTCTTC,CASSLTRDEQFF
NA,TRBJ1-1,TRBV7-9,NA,TGTGCCAGCAGCTTAAATCATCAGGGATTGGAGAACACTGAAGCTTTCTTT,CASSLNHQGLENTEAFF
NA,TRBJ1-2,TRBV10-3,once,TGTGCCATCAGTGAGTCAGGAGGGGAGCTTAACTATGGCTACACCTTC,CAISESGGELNYGYTF
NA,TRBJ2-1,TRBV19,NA,TGTGCCAGTCACCCCGGGGCAGGGGGGTTCAATGAGCAGTTCTTC,CASHPGAGGFNEQFF
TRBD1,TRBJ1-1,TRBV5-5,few,TGTGCCAGCAGCTTACAGGGGATGAACACTGAAGCTTTCTTT,CASSLQGMNTEAFF
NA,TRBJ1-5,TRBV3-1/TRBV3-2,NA,TGTGCCAGCAGCCGAGGGGCAGAAGCTCATCAGCCCCAGCATTTT,CASSRGAEAHQPQHF
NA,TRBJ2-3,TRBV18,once,TGTGCCAGCTCACCCACAAGAGAAGATACGCAGTATTTT,CASSPTREDTQYF
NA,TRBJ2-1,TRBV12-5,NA,TGTGCTAGTGGTTTGGCTGGCAGCCACAATGAGCAGTTCTTC,CASGLAGSHNEQFF
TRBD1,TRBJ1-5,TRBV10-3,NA,TGTGCCACTACGGGGACAGGCTATAGCAATCAGCCCCAGCATTTT,CATTGTGYSNQPQHF
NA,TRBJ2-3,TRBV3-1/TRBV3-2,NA,TGTGCCAGCAAAAGGACGGGCCTCCCAGATACGCAGTATTTT,CASKRTGLPDTQYF
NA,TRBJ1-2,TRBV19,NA,TGTGCCAGTACTCGGGCTAACTATGGCTACACCTTC,CASTRANYGYTF
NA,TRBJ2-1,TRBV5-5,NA,TGTGCCAGCAGCTTTGAGCAGAGCTCCTACAATGAGCAGTTCTTC,CASSFEQSSYNEQFF
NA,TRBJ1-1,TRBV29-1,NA,TGCAGCGTGGCCGACGGGGAGAACACTGAAGCTTTCTTT,CSVADGENTEAFF
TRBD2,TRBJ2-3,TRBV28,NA,TGTGCCAGCAGTTTATGGCGGGGGGGCACAGATACGCAGTATTTT,CASSLWRGGTDTQYF
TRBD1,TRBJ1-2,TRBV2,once,TGTGCCAGCAGTCACCCGACAGGGGATTATGGCTACACCTTC,CASSHPTGDYGYTF
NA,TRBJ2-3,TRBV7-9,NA,TGTGCCAGCAGCTTAGGGGGCGGGGGCCCCAATATAGATACGCAGTATTTT,CASSLGGGGPNIDTQYF
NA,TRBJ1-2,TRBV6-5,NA,TGTGCCAGCAGTCCTCAGTCGACAGTAACGAGGGGCTACACCTTC,CASSPQSTVTRGYTF
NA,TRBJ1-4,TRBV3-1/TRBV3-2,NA,TGTGCCAGCAGCCAGGGTTTTGAAAAACTGTTTTTT,CASSQGFEKLFF
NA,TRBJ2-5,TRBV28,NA,TGTGCCAGCAGTCCTTACTCGTCTAGCGAAGAGTACCAAGAGACCCAGTACTTC,CASSPYSSSEEYQETQYF
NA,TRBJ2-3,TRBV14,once,TGTGCCAGCAGCCAGACAGACACAGATACGCAGTATTTT,CASSQTDTDTQYF
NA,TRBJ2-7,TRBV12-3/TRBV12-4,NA,TGTGCCAGCAGTTCCCTCGAGGGATACGAGCAGTACTTC,CASSSLEGYEQYF
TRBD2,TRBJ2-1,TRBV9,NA,TGTGCCAGCAGCACGGGACTAGCGGGGGACGAGCAGTTCTTC,CASSTGLAGDEQFF
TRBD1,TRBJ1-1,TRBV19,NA,TGTGCCAGTAGTACCCCCCCCGGGACAGGGGTCTGGAACACTGAAGCTTTCTTT,CASSTPPGTGVWNTEAFF
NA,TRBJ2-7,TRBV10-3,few,TGTGCCATCAGTGACCCGACAGTCTACGAGCAGTACTTC,CAISDPTVYEQYF
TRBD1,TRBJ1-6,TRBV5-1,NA,TGCGCCAGCAGCACGACAGGGATCGAGTATAATTCACCCCTCCACTTT,CASSTTGIEYNSPLHF
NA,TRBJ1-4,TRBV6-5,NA,TGTGCCAGCAGCCCCGGGACGATGAGCGAAAAACTGTTTTTT,CASSPGTMSEKLFF
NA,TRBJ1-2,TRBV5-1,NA,TGCGCCAGCAGCTTGGAACAGGGCGGAAACTATGGCTACACCTTC,CASSLEQGGNYGYTF